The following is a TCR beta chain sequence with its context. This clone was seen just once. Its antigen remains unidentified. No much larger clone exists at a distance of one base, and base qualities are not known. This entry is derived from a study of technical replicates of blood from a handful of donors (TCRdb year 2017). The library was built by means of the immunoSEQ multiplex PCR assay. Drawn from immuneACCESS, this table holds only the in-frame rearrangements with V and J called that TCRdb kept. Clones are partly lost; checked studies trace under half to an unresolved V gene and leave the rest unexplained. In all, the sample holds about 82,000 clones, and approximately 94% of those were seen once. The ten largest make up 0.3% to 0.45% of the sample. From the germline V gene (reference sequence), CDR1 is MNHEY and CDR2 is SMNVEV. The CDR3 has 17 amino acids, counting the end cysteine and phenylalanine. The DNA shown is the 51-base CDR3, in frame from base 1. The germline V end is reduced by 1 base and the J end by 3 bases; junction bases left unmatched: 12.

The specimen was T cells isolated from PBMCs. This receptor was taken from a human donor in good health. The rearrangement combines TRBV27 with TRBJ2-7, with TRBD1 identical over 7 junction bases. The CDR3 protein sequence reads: CASSLYPWDSKSYEQYF. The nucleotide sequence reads TGTGCCAGCAGTTTATATCCTTGGGACAGCAAGAGCTACGAGCAGTACTTC.